These T cell receptor beta chains were read from a single sample in a study of T-cell reconstitution after alpha-beta-depleted transplantation in children. TCRdb ran MiXCR on the PCR reads and lists one entry per CDR3 protein. This table holds about 580,000 distinct CDR3 sequences, 23% found once. The material was PBMCs, mostly from graft donor cells, obtained 360 days after TCRalphabeta/CD19-depleted stem cell transplant. The receptors stem from a boy in the first two years of life who had a stem cell transplant for acute myeloid leukemia, so the T cells may come from the graft donor. Both conserved end residues are part of each CDR3. A D gene is named only where the DNA matches it firmly. Clone size appears in some rows only: once, few, many, or a class for an expanded clone.

j_call	clone_size	d_call	v_call	cdr3_length	cdr3_aa	cdr3_nt
TRBJ1-5	NA	NA	TRBV7-9	17	CASSLVSGNSPHQPQHF	TGTGCCAGCAGCTTAGTCTCAGGGAACTCCCCGCATCAGCCCCAGCATTTT
TRBJ1-1	NA	NA	TRBV2	14	CASNRPGRTTEAFF	TGTGCCAGCAACCGCCCGGGACGGACCACTGAAGCTTTCTTT
TRBJ2-2	NA	NA	TRBV24-1	13	CATSDTNPGELFF	TGTGCCACCAGTGATACGAATCCCGGGGAGCTGTTTTTT
TRBJ2-3	few	TRBD2	TRBV20-1	17	CSARGLPGLPSTDTQYF	TGCAGTGCTAGAGGACTTCCGGGACTACCTAGCACAGATACGCAGTATTTT
TRBJ2-7	many	NA	TRBV20-1	15	CSARGVRATSYEQYF	TGCAGTGCTAGAGGGGTCAGGGCGACCTCCTACGAGCAGTACTTC
TRBJ2-7	few	TRBD1	TRBV5-1	14	CASRTGTGDYEQYF	TGCGCCAGCAGGACCGGGACAGGTGACTACGAGCAGTACTTC
TRBJ2-7	NA	TRBD1	TRBV12-3/TRBV12-4	14	CASSWTGSTYEQYF	TGTGCCAGCAGTTGGACAGGGTCAACGTACGAGCAGTACTTC
TRBJ2-5	few	TRBD1	TRBV3-1	13	CASSQRTGVTQYF	TGTGCCAGCAGCCAGAGGACAGGCGTGACCCAGTACTTC
TRBJ2-5	many	NA	TRBV20-1	13	CSARRGGQETQYF	TGCAGTGCTAGGCGGGGAGGCCAAGAGACCCAGTACTTC
TRBJ1-6	NA	TRBD1	TRBV29-1	13	CSVQGQGDSPLHF	TGCAGCGTTCAGGGACAGGGGGATTCACCCCTCCACTTT
TRBJ1-2	NA	TRBD1	TRBV6-1	14	CASSRPGQGSGYTF	TGTGCCAGCAGTCGCCCCGGACAGGGGTCGGGCTACACCTTC
TRBJ1-2	NA	NA	TRBV10-3	15	CVISESPGQGDGYTF	TGTGTCATCAGTGAGTCGCCAGGGCAGGGCGATGGCTACACCTTC
TRBJ1-5	few	NA	TRBV7-6	14	CASSPRDDYQPQHF	TGTGCCAGCAGCCCGAGGGACGATTATCAGCCCCAGCATTTT
TRBJ1-1	many	NA	TRBV30	15	CAWSVLSTDYTEAFF	TGTGCCTGGAGTGTACTGAGCACCGATTATACTGAAGCTTTCTTT
TRBJ1-5	few	NA	TRBV12-3/TRBV12-4	13	CASTPGHNQPQHF	TGTGCCAGCACCCCGGGACACAATCAGCCCCAGCATTTT
TRBJ1-5	many	NA	TRBV2	14	CASDPRPGYQPQHF	TGTGCCAGCGACCCTCGCCCGGGCTATCAGCCCCAGCATTTT
TRBJ1-2	NA	TRBD1	TRBV6-1	15	CASSGNRGGNYGYTF	TGTGCCAGCAGTGGGAACAGGGGAGGCAACTATGGCTACACCTTC
TRBJ2-3	NA	NA	TRBV7-9	15	CASSLRGSFTDTQYF	TGTGCCAGCAGCTTACGGGGATCCTTCACAGATACGCAGTATTTT
TRBJ1-5	NA	NA	TRBV20-1	12	CSAKGPDQPQHF	TGCAGTGCAAAGGGACCCGATCAGCCCCAGCATTTT
TRBJ2-3	NA	TRBD2	TRBV4-3	18	CASSPLAGGFSNTDTQYF	TGCGCCAGCAGCCCATTAGCGGGGGGCTTTTCCAACACAGATACGCAGTATTTT
TRBJ1-1	many	NA	TRBV6-1	14	CASSEFELLGAAFF	TGTGCCAGCAGTGAATTTGAACTGCTGGGTGCAGCTTTCTTT
TRBJ2-7	many	TRBD1	TRBV18	14	CASSPTGASYEQYF	TGTGCCAGCTCGCCGACAGGGGCCTCCTACGAGCAGTACTTC
TRBJ2-3	many	TRBD2	TRBV12-3/TRBV12-4	18	CASSFRLAGGSSTDTQYF	TGTGCCAGCAGTTTCCGACTAGCGGGGGGGTCTAGCACAGATACGCAGTATTTT
TRBJ2-5	NA	NA	TRBV20-1	16	CCARAGSGLLQETQYF	TGCTGTGCTAGAGCCGGGTCTGGGCTGCTCCAAGAGACCCAGTACTTC
TRBJ2-1	NA	TRBD2	TRBV5-1	15	CASSPRGGEYNEQFF	TGCGCCAGCAGCCCTCGGGGAGGGGAGTACAATGAGCAGTTCTTC
TRBJ2-1	many	NA	TRBV3-1	20	CASSQEGRGKRSSSYNEQFF	TGTGCCAGCAGCCAAGAGGGGCGAGGGAAAAGGTCGAGCTCCTACAATGAGCAGTTCTTC
TRBJ2-5	NA	NA	TRBV9	15	CASSSYRGRQETQYF	TGTGCCAGCAGCTCCTATCGGGGTCGTCAAGAGACCCAGTACTTC
TRBJ2-5	NA	TRBD2	TRBV11-2	16	CASSESSGTSGEAQYF	TGTGCCAGCAGCGAAAGTTCCGGGACTAGCGGGGAAGCCCAGTACTTC
TRBJ2-5	NA	NA	TRBV27	15	CASSWRGVSGETQYF	TGTGCCAGCAGTTGGAGGGGAGTATCAGGCGAGACCCAGTACTTC
TRBJ1-4	few	NA	TRBV15	15	CATSRDYGTREKLFF	TGTGCCACCAGCAGAGATTACGGGACGCGGGAAAAACTGTTTTTT
TRBJ1-1	NA	TRBD1	TRBV27	15	CASSRQGNGNTEAFF	TGTGCCAGCAGCCGACAGGGGAATGGAAACACTGAAGCTTTCTTT
TRBJ2-1	few	TRBD1	TRBV6-1	16	CASSPLLDRGDNEQFF	TGTGCCAGCAGTCCACTCCTGGACAGGGGAGACAATGAGCAGTTCTTC
TRBJ2-5	many	NA	TRBV20-1	15	CSAAQPGLAEETQYF	TGCAGTGCTGCTCAACCGGGACTGGCAGAAGAGACCCAGTACTTC
TRBJ1-1	few	TRBD1	TRBV20-1	13	CSARETGVAEAFF	TGCAGTGCTAGAGAAACAGGGGTCGCTGAAGCTTTCTTT
TRBJ2-6	few	TRBD1	TRBV20-1	17	CSAPPGQGTTGANVLTF	TGCAGTGCTCCGCCGGGACAGGGGACAACTGGGGCCAACGTCCTGACTTTC
TRBJ2-3	NA	TRBD1	TRBV12-3/TRBV12-4	14	CASSPVDRGDTQYF	TGTGCCAGCAGTCCCGTCGACAGGGGAGATACGCAGTATTTT
TRBJ2-5	NA	TRBD2	TRBV20-1	16	CSADSVAGGAQETQYF	TGCAGTGCTGACTCTGTAGCGGGGGGGGCTCAAGAGACCCAGTACTTC
TRBJ2-4	NA	NA	TRBV20-1	14	CSATGPLAKNIQYF	TGCAGTGCCACGGGCCCTCTAGCCAAAAACATTCAGTACTTC
TRBJ1-2	NA	NA	TRBV29-1	11	CSVGGMRGYTF	TGCAGCGTTGGGGGCATGCGTGGCTACACCTTC
TRBJ1-1	few	NA	TRBV20-1	14	CSAREGTMNTEAFF	TGCAGTGCTAGAGAGGGCACCATGAACACTGAAGCTTTCTTT
TRBJ2-2	NA	NA	TRBV4-3	14	CASSQMGGNGELFF	TGCGCCAGCAGCCAGATGGGGGGCAACGGGGAGCTGTTTTTT
TRBJ1-2	many	NA	TRBV12-3/TRBV12-4	14	CASSLAAVNYGYTF	TGTGCCAGCAGTTTAGCTGCCGTTAACTATGGCTACACCTTC
TRBJ2-7	many	NA	TRBV7-2	15	CASSLVAGASYEQYF	TGTGCCAGCAGCTTAGTTGCAGGGGCATCCTACGAGCAGTACTTC
TRBJ1-5	NA	TRBD1	TRBV28	17	CASRLGGVAGGYQPQHF	TGTGCCAGCAGACTCGGGGGGGTGGCAGGGGGCTATCAGCCCCAGCATTTT
TRBJ2-1	NA	NA	TRBV4-3	13	CASSHAGSNEQFF	TGCGCCAGCAGCCACGCAGGGAGCAATGAGCAGTTCTTC
TRBJ2-5	few	TRBD1	TRBV5-6	16	CASSPDRGVGQETQYF	TGTGCCAGCAGCCCAGACAGGGGCGTAGGCCAAGAGACCCAGTACTTC
TRBJ2-3	many	TRBD2	TRBV6-5	15	CASSYEAGGTDTQYF	TGTGCCAGCAGTTACGAGGCGGGGGGCACAGATACGCAGTATTTT
TRBJ2-3	few	NA	TRBV27	15	CASRSRDRSTDTQYF	TGTGCCAGCAGATCCAGGGACCGTAGCACAGATACGCAGTATTTT
TRBJ1-3	NA	NA	TRBV18	16	CASSQSGVYSGNTIYF	TGTGCCAGCTCACAATCGGGGGTGTACTCTGGAAACACCATATATTTT